The clone carrying this T cell receptor beta chain was recorded once. The sample belongs to a study of T cell responses to AZD1222 COVID-19 vaccine. TCRdb's table, derived via immunoSEQ multiplex PCR, lists solely in-frame clones and lacks some. The sample lists over 75,000 clones, 89% occurring once. CDR1 is LNHDA, CDR2 SQIVND, per germline (reference sequence). V was clipped by 1 base and J by 8 bases, with 9 bases between them. CDR3 size: 13 residues. This receptor was taken from an adult in good health. J is TRBJ1-5 and V is TRBV19; no reliable D call. The sample here was peripheral blood, taken on day 0 of AZD1222 vaccination. The DNA of the CDR3 is TGTGCCAGTAGTATAGCTCAGCCTAAGCCCCAGCATTTT. As protein: CASSIAQPKPQHF.